The sequence of this TCR beta chain was determined in a study of blood T cell repertoires in COVID-19. Germline-derived CDR1 and CDR2 are KGHDR and SFDVKD. The CDR3 sequence is 17 residues long. J lost 2 bases, V lost 2 bases, and 9 bases had no gene match. Measured with immunoSEQ multiplex PCR; TCRdb has only the in-frame clones, and not every one. This sample has 100,000 to 120,000 clones; over 65% occur once, and the top ten carry 3% to 4%. Material for sequencing was peripheral blood. V and J are TRBV24-1 and TRBJ2-3; 7 bases agree with TRBD2. This receptor was identified in a woman of 80 years or more with acute or convalescent COVID-19. The CDR3 region has the DNA TGTGCCACCAGTGATTGGGACCGGGAGGCCATCACAGATACGCAGTATTTT. Its translation: CATSDWDREAITDTQYF.